Below are 12 T cell receptor beta chains sequenced from a single sample in a study of cytomegalovirus exposure and HLA in healthy donors. Vbeta (60) and Jbeta (13) primers were used in the PCR. TCRdb keeps only in-frame clones here, not all; method: immunoSEQ multiplex PCR. The sample comprises under 200,000 clones, around 75% of which are singletons, and around 1.9% rests with the top ten. Sequencing used PBMCs. The receptor set was obtained from a woman aged 25 to 39 in good health and CMV-seronegative.

This chain connects TRBV7-2 to TRBJ2-7; no clear D gene. Deletions cut 8 bases from V and 0 bases from J, with 14 bases between. The germline gives CDR1 SGHTA, CDR2 FQGNSA. The CDR3 runs 14 residues. The CDR3 protein is CASSKTRSSYEQYF. CDR3 DNA sequence: TGTGCCAGCTCCAAGACTCGGAGCTCCTACGAGCAGTACTTC. Looking up the rest from reference TRBV7-2 and TRBJ2-7 gives the full variable domain: GAGVSQSPSNKVTEKGKDVELRCDPISGHTALYWYRQSLGQGLEFLIYFQGNSAPDKSGLPSDRFSAERTGGSVSTLTIQRTQQEDSAVYLCASSKTRSSYEQYFGPGTRLTVT.

V and J are TRBV7-9 and TRBJ2-7; TRBD2 agrees at 14 bases. CDR1 is SEHNR and CDR2 is FQNEAQ in the germline V gene (reference sequence). V gave up 5 bases and J gave up 1 base; unmatched junction bases: 13. The CDR3 loop spans 19 amino acids. As DNA, the CDR3 is TGTGCCAGCAGCACAATCTCCGGGACTAGCGGGAGTGTTTCCTACGAGCAGTACTTC. Its protein product is CASSTISGTSGSVSYEQYF.

V is TRBV6-1 and J is TRBJ2-7, with TRBD1 matching 7 bases. CDR3 size: 15 residues. J gave up 0 bases and V 6 bases, and 8 bases lay outside the gene matches. Germline V gene sequence: CDR1 MNHNS, CDR2 SASEGT. This chain's CDR3 is CASSQDRAYSYEQYF. CDR3 in DNA: TGTGCCAGCAGCCAAGACAGGGCCTACTCCTACGAGCAGTACTTC.

Notes on this clone: The same CDR3 can be traced to other DNA sequences in this sample. The V gene is TRBV5-1, the J gene TRBJ1-1; maybe TRBD1 (6 bases). CDR3 length equals 14 residues. V lost 0 bases and J lost 0, with 6 bases in between. The germline V gene has CDR1 SGHRS and CDR2 YFSETQ. The CDR3 is CASSLGTVNTEAFF. The CDR3 coding sequence is TGCGCCAGCAGCTTGGGGACAGTGAACACTGAAGCTTTCTTT.

The sample holds one count of this clone. This chain joins TRBV7-9 and TRBJ1-2; maybe TRBD1 (6 bases). The CDR3 length is 16 residues. The ends were cut back, 5 bases at V and 0 bases at J, with 16 bases in the middle. Germline CDR1 is SEHNR and CDR2 is FQNEAQ (reference sequence). The CDR3 DNA reads as TGTGCCAGCAGCCCCCCCAGGGGTTTTGCTAACTATGGCTACACCTTC. Amino acids: CASSPPRGFANYGYTF. Complete variable domain (other parts from reference TRBV7-9 and TRBJ1-2): DTGVSQNPRHKITKRGQNVTFRCDPISEHNRLYWYRQTLGQGPEFLTYFQNEAQLEKSRLLSDRFSAERPKGSFSTLEIQRTEQGDSAMYLCASSPPRGFANYGYTFGSGTRLTVV.

The V and J genes are TRBV2 and TRBJ2-1, with 7 bases lining up with TRBD2. Germline V gene data show CDR1 as SNHLY and CDR2 as FYNNEI. This CDR3 is 15 amino acids long. J gave up 9 bases and V 7 bases, and 15 bases lay outside the gene matches. The CDR3 region is CASKEFSGLWGEQFF. CDR3 nucleotides: TGTGCCAGCAAGGAATTTAGCGGGTTGTGGGGTGAGCAGTTCTTC.

This chain uses TRBV2 with TRBJ1-4, with a tentative D call TRBD1 (5 bases). V was cut by 2 bases and J by 8 bases, with 15 bases left in between. CDR1 is SNHLY and CDR2 is FYNNEI in the germline V gene. The CDR3 has 15 amino acids. CDR3 bases: TGTGCCAGCAGTGAAAGGAGGGGCGCAGGGGAAAAACTGTTTTTT. It specifies CASSERRGAGEKLFF.

The rearrangement uses TRBV5-1 and TRBJ2-7; the D gene is possibly TRBD2 (6 bases). V was pared by 4 bases and J by 0 bases, with 14 bases between. Germline CDR1 reads SGHRS; CDR2 reads YFSETQ. CDR3 size: 15 residues. In DNA form, the CDR3 reads TGCGCCAGCAGCCGGACGGGAGAGTTCTCCTACGAGCAGTACTTC. This encodes CASSRTGEFSYEQYF.

This clone was seen more than once but under ten times. The chain combines TRBV19 with TRBJ1-4, with 7 bases identical to TRBD1. Germline loops: CDR1 LNHDA, CDR2 SQIVND (reference sequence). The CDR3 is made up of 16 amino acids. Germline trimming cut 0 bases from V and 6 bases from J; bases unmatched to any gene: 7. Written as DNA, the CDR3 is TGTGCCAGTAGTATAGATTGGAGGGGGCGGGATGAAAAACTGTTTTTT. Protein product: CASSIDWRGRDEKLFF.

V gene TRBV4-2 combines with J gene TRBJ2-5; 8 nucleotides match TRBD2. The CDR3 has 15 amino acids. Trimming removed 6 bases from V and 1 base from J; junction bases left unmatched: 7. CDR1 and CDR2 (germline): LGHNA, YNFKEQ. The CDR3 DNA sequence: TGTGCCAGCAGTCCTAATCGGGGGGGCCAAGAGACCCAGTACTTC. This codes for CASSPNRGGQETQYF.

This clone turned up a few times. This chain uses TRBV9 with TRBJ2-2, with 7 bases identical to TRBD2. V dropped 4 bases and J dropped 1; count of bases not matched to a gene: 4. Germline V gene data show CDR1 as SGDLS and CDR2 as YYNGEE. The CDR3 extends over 15 amino acids. CDR3 loop: CASSMIAGNTGELFF. The CDR3 DNA reads as TGTGCCAGCAGCATGATAGCGGGGAACACCGGGGAGCTGTTTTTT.

This clone was counted once. V and J are TRBV19 and TRBJ2-1; TRBD2 agrees at 8 bases. The CDR3 consists of 15 residues. V lost 3 bases and J lost 4; bases outside the gene matches: 5. Germline V gives CDR1 LNHDA, CDR2 SQIVND (reference sequence). CDR3 residues: CASSIAGGLYNEQFF. In nucleotides, the CDR3 is TGTGCCAGTAGTATTGCGGGGGGACTGTACAATGAGCAGTTCTTC.